The 3 T cell receptor beta chains below come from one sample, sequenced in a study of blood T cell repertoires in COVID-19. TCRdb keeps only in-frame clones here, not all; method: immunoSEQ multiplex PCR. The table has approximately 160,000 clones, about 85% seen once. The sequenced material came from peripheral blood. The receptors derive from a man aged 70-80 years who had recovered from COVID-19.

The genes are TRBV25-1 and TRBJ1-1; 7 nucleotides agree with TRBD1. Trimming took 6 bases from V and 1 from J; bases not matched to a gene: 8. CDR3 length: 15 residues. The germline CDR1 and CDR2 sequences are MGHDK and SYGVNS. Written as DNA, the CDR3 is TGTGCCAGCAGAGAAACAGGGGCAAAGAACACTGAAGCTTTCTTT. It encodes CASRETGAKNTEAFF.

The rearrangement joins TRBV5-6 to TRBJ1-2, with TRBD1 matching 7 bases. Germline V gene lookup returns CDR1 SGHDT and CDR2 YYEEEE. CDR3 length: 14 residues. V shed 6 bases and J 1 base; nucleotides not matched to a gene: 6. As DNA, the CDR3 is TGTGCCAGCAACCGGGACAGCAGTAACTATGGCTACACCTTC. Its protein product is CASNRDSSNYGYTF.

This clone was found once. The rearrangement uses TRBV2 and TRBJ2-3, with TRBD2 matching over 12 bases. This CDR3 spans 15 amino acids. The germline gives CDR1 SNHLY, CDR2 FYNNEI. With V trimmed by 6 bases and J by 4 bases, 5 bases remained unmatched. CDR3 in amino acids: CASRQLAGGPDTQYF. CDR3 nucleotides: TGTGCCAGCAGGCAACTAGCGGGAGGACCAGATACGCAGTATTTT.